This passage covers 13 T cell receptor beta chains from one sample sequenced in a study of control samples from healthy donors and cancer patients. Profiling relied on immunoSEQ multiplex PCR, and the TCRdb table lists in-frame clones only, not all of them. The sample shows 90,000 to 100,000 clones, 65% to 85% of them seen only once. The sequenced sample was PBMCs. The receptors shown here come from a man between 65 and 79 years old with lung cancer.

The chain carries TRBV6-2 or TRBV6-3 and TRBJ1-2, with 10 positions matching TRBD1. Germline-derived CDR1 and CDR2 are MNHEY and SVGEGT. The CDR3 is made up of 18 amino acids. Unmatched junction bases numbered 16, after V lost 5 bases and J lost 4 bases. The CDR3 reads CASSGRGQGTWRIYGYTF. The CDR3, as DNA: TGTGCCAGCAGTGGACGGGGACAGGGGACTTGGAGAATCTATGGCTACACCTTC.

This chain links TRBV3-1 (or the pseudogene TRBV3-2) with TRBJ2-7; 7 bases match TRBD1. This CDR3 has 14 amino acids. Per germline, CDR1 LGHDT and CDR2 YNNKEL (reference sequence). The V gene end was trimmed by 4 bases and the J gene end by 3 bases; junction bases not matched to a gene: 6. For the CDR3, the DNA is TGTGCCAGCAGCCGTACAGGGGTCAACTACGAGCAGTACTTC. Translating it yields CASSRTGVNYEQYF.

The V gene is TRBV10-1, the J gene TRBJ2-3; 10 positions match TRBD2. J lost 5 bases, V lost 3 bases, and 11 bases had no gene match. CDR3 length equals 17 residues. The germline V gene has CDR1 WNHNN and CDR2 SYGVQD (reference sequence). The CDR3 loop reads CASSDGASGGARDTQYF. The CDR3 region has the DNA TGCGCCAGCAGTGACGGGGCCAGCGGGGGGGCGAGAGATACGCAGTATTTT.

This chain joins TRBV6-2 or TRBV6-3 and TRBJ2-1; 14 bases are shared with TRBD2. The CDR3 runs 17 residues. Trimming at V came to 5 bases and at J to 4 bases, leaving 7 bases not matched to a gene. Germline V gene data show CDR1 as MNHEY and CDR2 as SVGEGT. In nucleotides, the CDR3 is TGTGCCAGCAGTCCCCTGGGACTAGCGGGGGTTTACAATGAGCAGTTCTTC. As protein: CASSPLGLAGVYNEQFF.

The CDR3 loop reads CASTPAGRGHEQYF. Written as DNA, the CDR3 is TGTGCCAGCACCCCAGCGGGGAGAGGCCACGAGCAGTACTTC. V and J are TRBV2 and TRBJ2-7, with 7 bases lining up with TRBD2. CDR1 and CDR2 from the germline V gene are SNHLY and FYNNEI. This CDR3 has 14 residues. With 7 bases clipped from V and 5 bases from J, the junction kept 11 bases outside the gene matches. The full variable domain, rest sourced from reference TRBV2 and TRBJ2-7, is EPEVTQTPSHQVTQMGQEVILRCVPISNHLYFYWYRQILGQKVEFLVSFYNNEISEKSEIFDDQFSVERPDGSNFTLKIRSTKLEDSAMYFCASTPAGRGHEQYFGPGTRLTVT.

CDR3 sequence (DNA): TGTGCCAGCAGCCAAGATCCACCAGCGGGGGGGTTCACAGATACGCAGTATTTT. It specifies CASSQDPPAGGFTDTQYF. This chain links TRBV4-2 with TRBJ2-3; 10 positions agree with TRBD2. The CDR3 covers 18 residues. V was pared by 0 bases and J by 2 bases, with 8 bases of the junction left unmatched. The germline CDR1 and CDR2 sequences are LGHNA and YNFKEQ.

This chain joins TRBV5-1 and TRBJ2-2; a possible D gene is TRBD1 (6 bases). Germline values: CDR1 SGHRS, CDR2 YFSETQ. Between the trimmed V and J ends, which lost 5 bases and 5 bases, there was a span of 10 bases. This CDR3 comprises 13 residues. The CDR3 loop is CASRTGRTGELFF. In DNA, the CDR3 is TGCGCCAGCAGGACAGGACGGACCGGGGAGCTGTTTTTT.

This chain joins TRBV10-1 and TRBJ1-1; D gene uncertain. Deletions cut 3 bases from V and 1 base from J, with 3 bases between. The germline V gene encodes CDR1 WNHNN and CDR2 SYGVQD (reference sequence). This CDR3 has 12 residues. For the CDR3, the DNA is TGCGCCAGCAGTGACCCGAACACTGAAGCTTTCTTT. The encoded protein is CASSDPNTEAFF.

This clone was detected once. This chain links TRBV5-5 with TRBJ1-2; 9 bases are a match to TRBD1. This CDR3 is 15 amino acids long. The J segment lost 1 base and the V segment lost 4 bases, leaving 5 bases of the junction unmatched. The V gene's germline CDR1 is SGHKS and CDR2 YYEKEE (reference sequence). The CDR3 coding sequence is TGTGCCAGCAGCGTACAGGGGGCGTTTAACTATGGCTACACCTTC. Its translation: CASSVQGAFNYGYTF.

The chain recombines TRBV2 with TRBJ1-2; 7 bases line up with TRBD1. From germline, CDR1 is SNHLY and CDR2 FYNNEI. After removal of 1 base from V and 8 bases from J, the junction contained 7 bases not matched to a gene. The CDR3 loop spans 14 amino acids. This chain's CDR3 is CASSEGSTGWGYTF. CDR3 coding DNA: TGTGCCAGCAGTGAAGGGTCGACAGGGTGGGGCTACACCTTC.

CDR3 bases: TGTGCCAGCAGCTTAACGGCAGGGTACAATTACGAGCAGTACTTC. Protein sequence: CASSLTAGYNYEQYF. The chain recombines TRBV7-3 with TRBJ2-7, with D possibly TRBD1 on 5 matching bases. Germline CDR1 reads SGHTA; CDR2 reads FQGTGA. V shed 0 bases and J shed 4 bases, with 13 bases lying between them. CDR3 size: 15 residues.

The V call is TRBV28, the J call TRBJ2-7; 9 bases are a match to TRBD1. After removal of 6 bases from V and 3 bases from J, the junction contained 12 bases not matched to a gene. In germline, CDR1 is MDHEN, CDR2 SYDVKM. The CDR3 sequence is 16 residues long. The CDR3 region is CASSSTGTGNLYEQYF. DNA for the CDR3: TGTGCCAGCAGCTCAACCGGGACAGGGAACCTCTACGAGCAGTACTTC.

This sequence joins TRBV9 and TRBJ2-6, with TRBD1 as a possible D gene (6 bases). Germline CDR1 reads SGDLS; CDR2 reads YYNGEE. V was cut by 6 bases and J by 3 bases, with 13 bases left in between. The CDR3 length is 15 residues. This chain's CDR3 is CASILTGYGANVLTF. CDR3 DNA sequence: TGTGCCAGCATCCTAACAGGGTATGGGGCCAACGTCCTGACTTTC.